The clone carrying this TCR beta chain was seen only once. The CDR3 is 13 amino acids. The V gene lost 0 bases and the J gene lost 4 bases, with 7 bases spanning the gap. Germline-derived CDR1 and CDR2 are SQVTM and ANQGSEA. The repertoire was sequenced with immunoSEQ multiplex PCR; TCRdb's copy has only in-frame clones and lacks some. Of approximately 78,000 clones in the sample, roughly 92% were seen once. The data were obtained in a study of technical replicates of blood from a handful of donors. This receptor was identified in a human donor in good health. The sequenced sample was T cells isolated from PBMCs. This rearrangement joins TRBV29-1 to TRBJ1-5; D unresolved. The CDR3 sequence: CSVEEAGNQPQHF. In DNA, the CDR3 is TGCAGCGTTGAAGAAGCGGGGAATCAGCCCCAGCATTTT.